What follows describes a single TCR beta chain. V lost 7 bases, J lost 4 bases, and 5 bases lay in between. CDR1 is MNHEY and CDR2 is SVGAGI in the germline V gene. This CDR3 is built from 12 residues. The sample is drawn from a study of blood T cell repertoires in COVID-19. Study at large: The study drew acute and convalescent COVID-19 samples from the United States, Italy and Spain. T cells, B-cell-depleted T cells, or PBMCs provided the cDNA or gDNA that served as material.

Assay: immunoSEQ multiplex PCR; the TCRdb copy retains only in-frame clones and omits some. The sample records around 230,000 clones, 75% to 90% being singletons. The V call is TRBV6-5, the J call TRBJ1-6; D call uncertain. The TCR sequence derives from a woman aged 70-85 years with active or convalescent COVID-19. The specimen sequenced was peripheral blood. The CDR3 sequence: CASMEYNSPLHF. DNA of the CDR3: TGTGCCAGCATGGAGTATAATTCACCCCTCCACTTT.